This T cell receptor (beta chain) appears in the sequencing data of a study of identical twins. CDR3 size: 17 residues. CDR1 SGHAT and CDR2 FQNNGV come from the germline V gene. The ends lost 0 bases at V and 0 bases at J; junction bases unmatched: 6. As concerns this clonotype: The antigen is unknown.

The donors were all healthy and Caucasian. Study results and limitations: Out-of-frame alpha sequences shared between twins exhibited an excess of low generation probability. Abundant beta clonotypes from cord blood bore fewer insertions; memory repertoires lacked this pattern.

TCRdb analysed the 5' RACE reads with MiXCR anew, one entry per CDR3 protein. The sample yields 690,000 or so distinct CDR3 sequences, 5.5% to 6.5% seen once. The source material was naive T cells sorted from blood. This TCR was recovered from a man aged 18 to 30 in good health. The chain has TRBV11-2 and TRBJ2-7; 9 nucleotides line up with TRBD2. In DNA, the CDR3 is TGTGCCAGCAGCTTAGAGGTGCTAGCGGGATTCTCCTACGAGCAGTACTTC. It specifies CASSLEVLAGFSYEQYF.